This TCR beta chain derives from a study of Graves' ophthalmopathy and Graves' hyperthyroidism. General study findings and limits: Most expanded clonotypes in thyroid above 0.001 frequency also showed up in blood.

This clonotype showed up many times. Its target is not known. The V gene lost 3 bases and the J gene lost 3 bases, with 3 bases spanning the gap. The CDR3 loop spans 12 amino acids. CDR1 and CDR2 from the germline V gene are SNHLY and FYNNEI. Transcripts of RNA were the source for amplifying TCR beta CDR3 regions. An initial RT-PCR round employing HTBI primers preceded a second-round multiplex PCR. In TCRdb, the multiplex PCR reads were re-called with MiXCR into one record per CDR3 protein. The table lists over a million distinct CDR3 sequences, 35% to 45% of them singletons. The receptor's source is an adult man with Graves' hyperthyroidism. Sequencing input: peripheral blood or thyroid tissue (not recorded which). The V call is TRBV2, the J call TRBJ1-5, with D unclear. The CDR3 coding sequence is TGTGCCAGCAGTGACACCAATCAGCCCCAGCATTTT. Encoded protein: CASSDTNQPQHF.